This TCR beta chain was observed in a study of early T cells in non-severe SARS-CoV-2 infection. At the level of the study: Chains were not paired, and sequencing was done on bulk RNA from unsorted whole blood.

Study-wide results and caveats: In VDJdb matching, anti-spike CD8 responses were favored while private and CD4 specificities went missing.

The TCR library protocol attached unique molecular identifiers to the individual cDNA molecules. TCRdb reanalysed the 5' RACE reads using MiXCR and keeps one entry per CDR3 protein. The sample lists around 93,000 distinct CDR3 sequences, roughly 12% occurring once. Trimming cost V 5 bases and J 5 bases; bases outside gene matches: 16. The CDR3 covers 17 residues. The germline V gene has CDR1 SGHNT and CDR2 YENEEA. This clonotype turned up a few times. Its antigen is not known. This clonotype was sampled from an adult who was a healthcare worker with PCR-confirmed SARS-CoV-2 infection or an uninfected control (not recorded which). The rearrangement uses TRBV11-3 and TRBJ2-3; 7 bases are a match to TRBD2. The sample in question was whole blood, obtained at baseline. The CDR3 DNA is TGTGCCAGCAGCGCCAAACGCCAAGCGGGAATCAAAGATACGCAGTATTTT. This encodes CASSAKRQAGIKDTQYF. Filled out from reference TRBV11-3 and TRBJ2-3, the complete variable domain reads EAGVVQSPRYKIIEKKQPVAFWCNPISGHNTLYWYLQNLGQGPELLIRYENEEAVDDSQLPKDRFSAERLKGVDSTLKIQPAELGDSAVYLCASSAKRQAGIKDTQYFGPGTRLTVL.